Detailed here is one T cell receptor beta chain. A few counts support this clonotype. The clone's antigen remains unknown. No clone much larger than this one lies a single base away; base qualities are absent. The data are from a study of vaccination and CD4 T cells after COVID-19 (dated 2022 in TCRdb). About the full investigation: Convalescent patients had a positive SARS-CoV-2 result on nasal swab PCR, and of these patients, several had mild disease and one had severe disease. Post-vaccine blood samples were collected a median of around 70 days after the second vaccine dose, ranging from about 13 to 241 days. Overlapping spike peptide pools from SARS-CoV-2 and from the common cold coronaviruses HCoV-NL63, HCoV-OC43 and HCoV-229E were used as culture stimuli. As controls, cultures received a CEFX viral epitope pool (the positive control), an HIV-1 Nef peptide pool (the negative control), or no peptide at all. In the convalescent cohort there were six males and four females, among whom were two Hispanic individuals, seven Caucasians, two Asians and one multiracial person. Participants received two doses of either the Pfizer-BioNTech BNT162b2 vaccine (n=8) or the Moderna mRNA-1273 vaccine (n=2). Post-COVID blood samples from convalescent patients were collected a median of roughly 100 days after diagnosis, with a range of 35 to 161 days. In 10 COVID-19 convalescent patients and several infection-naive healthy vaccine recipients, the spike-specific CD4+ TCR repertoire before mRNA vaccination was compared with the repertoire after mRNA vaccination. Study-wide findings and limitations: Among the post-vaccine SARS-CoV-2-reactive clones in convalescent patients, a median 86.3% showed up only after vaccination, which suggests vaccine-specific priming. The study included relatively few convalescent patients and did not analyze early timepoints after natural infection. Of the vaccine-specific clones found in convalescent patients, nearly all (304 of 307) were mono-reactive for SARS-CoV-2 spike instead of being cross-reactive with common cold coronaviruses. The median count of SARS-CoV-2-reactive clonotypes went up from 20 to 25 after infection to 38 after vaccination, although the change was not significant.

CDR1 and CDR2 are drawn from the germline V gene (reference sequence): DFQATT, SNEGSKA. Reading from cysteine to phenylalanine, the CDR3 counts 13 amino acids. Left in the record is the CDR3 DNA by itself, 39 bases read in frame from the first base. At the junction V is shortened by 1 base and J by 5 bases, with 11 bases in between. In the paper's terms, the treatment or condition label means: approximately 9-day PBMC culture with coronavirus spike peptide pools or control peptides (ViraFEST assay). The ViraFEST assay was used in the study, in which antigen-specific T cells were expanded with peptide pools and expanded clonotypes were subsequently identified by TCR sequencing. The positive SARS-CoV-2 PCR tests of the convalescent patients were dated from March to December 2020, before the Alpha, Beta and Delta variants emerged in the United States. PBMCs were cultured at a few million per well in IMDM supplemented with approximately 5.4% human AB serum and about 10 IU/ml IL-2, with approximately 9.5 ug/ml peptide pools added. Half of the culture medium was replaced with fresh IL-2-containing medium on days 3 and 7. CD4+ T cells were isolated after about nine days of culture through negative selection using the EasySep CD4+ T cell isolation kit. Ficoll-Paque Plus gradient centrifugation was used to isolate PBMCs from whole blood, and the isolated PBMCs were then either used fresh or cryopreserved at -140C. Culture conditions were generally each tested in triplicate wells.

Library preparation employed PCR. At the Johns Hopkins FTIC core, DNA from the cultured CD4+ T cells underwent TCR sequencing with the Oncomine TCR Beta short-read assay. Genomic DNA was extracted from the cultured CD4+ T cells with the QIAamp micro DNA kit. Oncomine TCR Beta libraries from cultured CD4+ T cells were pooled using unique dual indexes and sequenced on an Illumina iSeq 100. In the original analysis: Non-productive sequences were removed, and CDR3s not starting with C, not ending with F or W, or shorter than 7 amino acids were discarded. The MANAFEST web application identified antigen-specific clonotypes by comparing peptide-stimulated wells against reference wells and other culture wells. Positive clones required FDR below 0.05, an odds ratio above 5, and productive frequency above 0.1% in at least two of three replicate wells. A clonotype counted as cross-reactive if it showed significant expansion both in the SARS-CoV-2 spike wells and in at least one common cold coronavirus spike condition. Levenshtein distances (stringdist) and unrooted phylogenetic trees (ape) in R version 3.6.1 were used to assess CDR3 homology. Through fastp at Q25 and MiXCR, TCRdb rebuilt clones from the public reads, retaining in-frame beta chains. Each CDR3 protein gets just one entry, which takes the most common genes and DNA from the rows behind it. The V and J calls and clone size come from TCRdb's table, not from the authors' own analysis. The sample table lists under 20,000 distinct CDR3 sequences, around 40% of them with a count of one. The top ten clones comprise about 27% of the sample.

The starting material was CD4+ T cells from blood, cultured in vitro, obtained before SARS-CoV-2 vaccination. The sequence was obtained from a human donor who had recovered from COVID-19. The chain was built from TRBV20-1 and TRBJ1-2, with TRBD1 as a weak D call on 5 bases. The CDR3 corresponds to CSARVGVGYGYTF. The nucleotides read TGCAGTGCTAGAGTGGGGGTTGGGTATGGCTACACCTTC.